These T cell receptor beta chains were read from a single sample in a study of cytomegalovirus exposure and HLA in healthy donors. Clones were read by immunoSEQ multiplex PCR, and TCRdb kept only the in-frame ones, dropping some. The sample contains 150,000 to 200,000 clones, about 86% of which appear only once. Input material: PBMCs. The receptors were gathered from a woman under 30 in good health and CMV-seropositive. The CDR3 runs from the conserved cysteine through the conserved F or W.

cdr3_aa v_call
CACTSSYNSPLHF TRBV11-2
CASSEQAGGYYGYTF TRBV6-1
CASTSTGNTEAFF TRBV6-1
CASSYRGRNYGYTF TRBV28
CASSAQVNTEAFF TRBV6-6
CATRARESGEQFF TRBV6-4
CASSLATSGSTDTQYF TRBV5-5
CASSPRQGADYNEQFF TRBV18
CASSLGQGAPKYF TRBV5-4
CASRGPGNTIYF TRBV6-1
CSARLTDTQYF TRBV20-1
CASSLASQQGSYEQYF TRBV5-4
CASSLEGANTQYF TRBV27
CAINEDRADSPLHF TRBV10-3
CASSPGTAYGYTF TRBV7-6
CSVRTGTQTYEQYF TRBV29-1
CASSLAGTGREKLFF TRBV5-1
CASSFGGFGNYGYTF TRBV27
CASSPRELLAGPVNTQYF TRBV7-8
CASGPDSGANVLTF TRBV7-3
CASRTSDSLYSGAFF TRBV5-1
CASSPSGGAAGELFF TRBV9
CASSHPRQASNQPQHF TRBV7-9
CATRASNYGYTF TRBV2
CASSTGVSSGNTIYF TRBV7-8
CASSEPEREKLFF TRBV25-1
CATRRQSNTGELFF TRBV28
CASSYRPSYEQYF TRBV27
CASTFRGGTSGANVLTF TRBV19
CASSGQGRFYGYTF TRBV2
CASSLSRVGDKNYGYTF TRBV27
CASSWEPMNTEAFF TRBV6-5
CARRNGTVDNSPLHF TRBV23-1
CASSVKGVGTEAFF TRBV6-1
CASSPDGTGWDSPLHF TRBV5-1
CASSAVGDEQFF TRBV5-4
CASSPFEETQYF TRBV7-3
CASSQDLLAGGREQYF TRBV4-3
CASSERAGADTQYF TRBV6-4
CASSDRDSNEKLFF TRBV4-1
CASSRTGSTGANVLTF TRBV4-1
CASSLTLGRLGYYGYTF TRBV7-2
CSVVMGGHPQYF TRBV29-1
CASSLIQRGLGEQFF TRBV5-1
CASRPGQGYNEQFF TRBV6-5
CASSYRHSLSGNTIYF TRBV6-5
CSALPTGAVGETQYF TRBV29-1
CASSVEGQSFYGYTF TRBV9
CASSPGGRGPETQYF TRBV5-1
CASSLGSGTDTQYF TRBV5-5